What follows are 2 T cell receptor beta chains derived from one specimen sequenced in a study of human T cells and chemical hapten exposure. Researchers extracted total RNA from unfractionated whole blood. A single record per CDR3 protein comes from TCRdb applying MiXCR to the 5' RACE reads. Found here are 110,000 or so distinct CDR3 sequences, more than 15% of them singletons; the top ten hold 2.8%. The receptors originated from a human donor in good health.

This clonotype occurred a few times. V is TRBV9 and J is TRBJ2-2; 7 nucleotides match TRBD2. The germline V gene has CDR1 SGDLS and CDR2 YYNGEE. Losses at the gene ends were 3 bases for V and 2 bases for J; bases not matched to a gene: 10. The CDR3 is 17 amino acids. This CDR3 is CASSGSSVAGNTGELFF. In nucleotides, the CDR3 is TGTGCCAGCAGCGGCTCCTCCGTAGCGGGTAACACCGGGGAGCTGTTTTTT.

The CDR3 region has the DNA TGTGCCAGCAGTTCTCCCGGGACAAACTCCTACGAGCAGTACTTC. Protein: CASSSPGTNSYEQYF. V and J are TRBV27 and TRBJ2-7, with a possible D match to TRBD1 (6 bases). CDR1 is MNHEY and CDR2 is SMNVEV in the germline V gene (reference sequence). The V and J ends lost 4 bases and 0 bases respectively, with 13 bases between them. The CDR3 runs 15 residues.